This TCR beta chain comes out of a study of blood T cells in healthy people across ages. Study-wide results and limits: More naive CD4+ cells and higher diversity were found in long-lived than in aged donors.

A second 7 to 11 cycle PCR used barcoded and J-beta primers. TCRdb redid the calling of the 5' RACE reads with MiXCR, one entry per CDR3 protein. The repertoire consists of about 1.6 million distinct CDR3 sequences, with about 35% occurring once and the leading ten covering around 10%. The CDR3 has 11 residues. Between the trimmed V and J ends, which lost 7 bases and 6 bases, there was a span of 13 bases. Germline loops: CDR1 SQVTM, CDR2 ANQGSEA. This clonotype was seen many times. Its antigen remains unidentified. This TCR derives from a woman between 25 and 40 years old in good health. The gene calls are TRBV29-1 and TRBJ2-7; D tentatively reads TRBD1 or TRBD2 (5 bases each). Sequencing used blood. The DNA of the CDR3 is TGCAGCGCGTCTCAGGGAGTCGAGCAGTACTTC. It is translated as CSASQGVEQYF.